This TCR beta chain was sequenced for a study of blood T cell repertoires in COVID-19. Profiling relied on immunoSEQ multiplex PCR, and the TCRdb table lists in-frame clones only, not all of them. The sample records some 210,000 clones, around 88% being singletons. This clone was seen a single time. Sequences were obtained from peripheral blood. The receptor was derived from a middle-aged man with active or convalescent COVID-19.

For the CDR3, the DNA is TGTGCCAGCAGCCGGGACTTCCAAGAGACCCAGTACTTC. Its translation: CASSRDFQETQYF. The gene calls are TRBV7-8 and TRBJ2-5; possible D gene TRBD2, 6 bases. Germline V gene lookup returns CDR1 SGHVS and CDR2 FQNEAQ. This CDR3 region has 13 residues. The germline V and J ends were trimmed by 5 bases and 1 base, with 8 bases remaining between them.